One sample yielded the 24 T cell receptor beta chains listed below, sequenced in a study of blood T cell repertoires in COVID-19. Assay: immunoSEQ multiplex PCR; the TCRdb copy retains only in-frame clones and omits some. The sample holds approximately 30,000 clones; around 90% are singletons and the top ten take 20% to 30%. The sample was peripheral blood. These receptors were taken from a human donor in a cohort sampled during active COVID-19.

V is TRBV6-1 and J is TRBJ1-3; D is uncertain. Germline V CDR1 and CDR2: MNHNS, SASEGT. The CDR3 sequence is 14 residues long. The germline V and J ends were trimmed by 1 base and 10 bases, with 14 bases remaining between them. CDR3 amino acids: CASSEVRGPGTIYF. The DNA for the CDR3 is TGTGCCAGCAGTGAAGTCAGAGGCCCCGGTACCATATATTTT.

The V gene is TRBV11-2, the J gene TRBJ2-1; 11 bases match TRBD2. Trimming took 5 bases from V and 5 from J; bases not matched to a gene: 5. The CDR3 spans 15 residues. CDR1 is SGHAT, CDR2 FQNNGV, per germline. As DNA, the CDR3 is TGTGCCAGCAGCCTACTAGCGGGGGCCAACAATGAGCAGTTCTTC. It yields the protein CASSLLAGANNEQFF.

This clone was picked up a small number of times. This sequence joins TRBV2 and TRBJ2-7; 8 bases fit TRBD1. The CDR3 consists of 14 residues. Germline trimming cut 8 bases from V and 0 bases from J; bases unmatched to any gene: 6. Germline CDR1 is SNHLY and CDR2 is FYNNEI. CDR3 in DNA: TGTGCCAGCTCCCGGGACAGGAACTCCTACGAGCAGTACTTC. It yields the protein CASSRDRNSYEQYF.

In nucleotides, the CDR3 is TGTGCCTGGAGGGGGGGATATGGCTACACCTTC. It encodes CAWRGGYGYTF. The rearrangement uses TRBV30 and TRBJ1-2, with a tentative D call TRBD1 (5 bases). Trimming left V 3 bases short and J 5 bases short, with 7 bases between. The CDR3 extends over 11 amino acids. From germline, CDR1 is GTSNPN and CDR2 SVGIG (reference sequence).

The chain employs TRBV19 and TRBJ1-1; 9 nucleotides align to TRBD1. Germline V lookup: CDR1 LNHDA, CDR2 SQIVND (reference sequence). V dropped 4 bases and J dropped 1; count of bases not matched to a gene: 1. CDR3 length equals 14 residues. The CDR3 is CASSKGQGNTEAFF. DNA of the CDR3: TGTGCCAGTAGTAAGGGACAGGGGAACACTGAAGCTTTCTTT.

The chain uses TRBV5-1 and TRBJ2-3; TRBD2 agrees at 8 bases. The CDR3 has 17 amino acids. CDR1 is SGHRS and CDR2 is YFSETQ in the germline V gene. The V and J ends lost 1 base and 5 bases, in that order; junction bases with no gene match: 12. The CDR3 DNA reads as TGCGCCAGCAGCTTGAATGTCGGGAGGGGCGCTGGAGATACGCAGTATTTT. This sequence encodes CASSLNVGRGAGDTQYF.

The V and J genes are TRBV4-1 and TRBJ2-1; D might be TRBD2 (7 bases). Germline lookup yields CDR1 MGHRA and CDR2 YSYEKL. The CDR3 is made up of 18 amino acids. The germline V and J ends were trimmed by 2 bases and 5 bases, with 22 bases remaining between them. This chain's CDR3 is CASSQNPGSARGHNEQFF. In DNA, the CDR3 is TGCGCCAGCAGCCAAAATCCGGGCTCGGCGCGGGGGCACAATGAGCAGTTCTTC.

The chain uses TRBV11-1 and TRBJ2-1, with 10 positions matching TRBD1. CDR3 length: 15 residues. Germline V CDR1 and CDR2: SGHAT, FQDESV (reference sequence). Unmatched junction bases numbered 4, after V lost 5 bases and J lost 3 bases. The CDR3 nucleotides read TGTGCCAGCAGCCAGGGACAGGGGAACTACAATGAGCAGTTCTTC. This translates into CASSQGQGNYNEQFF.

The chain employs TRBV6-5 and TRBJ1-2; perhaps TRBD1 as D (5 bases). Germline V lookup: CDR1 MNHEY, CDR2 SVGAGI. The ends were cut back, 10 bases at V and 5 bases at J, with 14 bases in the middle. CDR3 length equals 12 residues. This CDR3 is CATSDTGYGYTF. CDR3 DNA sequence: TGTGCCACCTCCGACACAGGATATGGCTACACCTTC.

CDR3 sequence (DNA): TGCGCCAGCAGCCAAGAAGGGACTATCCGCACAGATACGCAGTATTTT. Its protein is CASSQEGTIRTDTQYF. The chain carries TRBV4-1 and TRBJ2-3; 7 bases match TRBD2. Germline loops: CDR1 MGHRA, CDR2 YSYEKL. The ends lost 0 bases at V and 1 base at J; junction bases unmatched: 4. This CDR3 region has 16 residues.

V gene TRBV5-4 combines with J gene TRBJ2-3, with D maybe TRBD1 (5 bases). Germline V gives CDR1 SGHNT, CDR2 YYREEE (reference sequence). This CDR3 comprises 14 residues. The V end was cut by 1 base, the J end by 5 bases, with 11 bases between. The CDR3 DNA reads TGTGCCAGCAGCTTGCCAGGGCTCATAGATACGCAGTATTTT. Its protein product is CASSLPGLIDTQYF.

The chain is built from TRBV6-5 and TRBJ2-7; 10 nucleotides agree with TRBD1. Trimming cost V 6 bases and J 5 bases; bases outside gene matches: 4. Germline V gene data show CDR1 as MNHEY and CDR2 as SVGAGI. The CDR3 length is 13 residues. As DNA, the CDR3 is TGTGCCAGCAGCTGGACAGGGGGAAACGAGCAGTACTTC. It encodes CASSWTGGNEQYF.

The J gene is TRBJ1-1, the V gene TRBV25-1; 10 bases agree with TRBD1. The ends lost 5 bases at V and 4 bases at J; junction bases unmatched: 7. Germline V gene lookup returns CDR1 MGHDK and CDR2 SYGVNS. This CDR3 is 15 amino acids long. Written as DNA, the CDR3 is TGTGCCAGCAGTTACCGGGACAGGGGATTCACTGAAGCTTTCTTT. Protein: CASSYRDRGFTEAFF.

The chain combines TRBV5-1 with TRBJ2-2; 11 positions match TRBD2. The V segment lost 7 bases and the J segment 7 bases; nucleotides outside the gene matches: 12. Germline CDR1 and CDR2: SGHRS and YFSETQ. This CDR3 comprises 16 residues. The CDR3 DNA reads TGCGCCAGCCGTCACAGTAGCGGGGGGGCCGGCGGGGAGCTGTTTTTT. Translating it yields CASRHSSGGAGGELFF.

The V gene is TRBV28, the J gene TRBJ1-1, with 8 bases fitting TRBD1. From germline, CDR1 is MDHEN and CDR2 SYDVKM. CDR3 length: 15 amino acids. Unmatched junction bases numbered 13, after V lost 5 bases and J lost 8 bases. The CDR3 DNA sequence: TGTGCCAGCAGTATAGCAGCCCAAGGACAGGGAGAAGCTTTCTTT. Translation gives CASSIAAQGQGEAFF.

This clone turned up a few times. The chain couples TRBV5-1 to TRBJ1-6, with unresolved D. Germline values: CDR1 SGHRS, CDR2 YFSETQ. Trimming shortened V by 4 bases and J by 8 bases, and 10 bases separated the two germline ends. This CDR3 is built from 13 residues. The CDR3, as DNA: TGCGCCAGCAGCCCACTTCGGGATTCACCCCTCCACTTT. The encoded protein is CASSPLRDSPLHF.

The V gene is TRBV11-1, the J gene TRBJ1-2, with 11 bases that match TRBD1. The trim removed 5 bases at V and 4 bases at J, leaving 6 bases unmatched. The V gene's germline CDR1 is SGHAT and CDR2 FQDESV (reference sequence). The CDR3 length is 15 residues. The CDR3 loop is CASSPGQGAVYGYTF. The CDR3 DNA follows: TGTGCCAGCAGCCCAGGACAGGGGGCGGTCTATGGCTACACCTTC.

The chain is built from TRBV3-1 (or the pseudogene TRBV3-2) and TRBJ2-5; TRBD2 aligns across 7 bases. The CDR3 runs 15 residues. V lost 2 bases, J lost 1 base, and 4 bases stayed unmatched. Germline CDR1 is LGHDT and CDR2 is YNNKEL (reference sequence). The chain's CDR3 is CASSQNPSGQETQYF. In DNA form, the CDR3 reads TGTGCCAGCAGCCAAAACCCTAGCGGCCAAGAGACCCAGTACTTC.

The chain recombines TRBV7-3 with TRBJ2-3, with 7 positions matching TRBD1. Losses at the gene ends were 1 base for V and 6 bases for J; bases not matched to a gene: 7. The CDR3 is 15 residues long. Germline lookup yields CDR1 SGHTA and CDR2 FQGTGA. CDR3 sequence reads: CASSLRATGADTQYF. The CDR3 bases are TGTGCCAGCAGCTTAAGGGCCACAGGGGCCGATACGCAGTATTTT.

This clone was observed a single time. The V call is TRBV5-6, the J call TRBJ2-6, with a possible D match to TRBD1 (6 bases). Germline values: CDR1 SGHDT, CDR2 YYEEEE. The CDR3 consists of 18 residues. V lost 4 bases, J lost 0 bases, and 17 bases lay in between. The CDR3 sequence: CASSPIPNRDSGANVLTF. CDR3 coding DNA: TGTGCCAGCAGCCCCATCCCAAACAGGGACTCTGGGGCCAACGTCCTGACTTTC.

This sequence joins TRBV10-2 and TRBJ2-1, with D maybe TRBD2 (7 bases). There are 15 residues in the CDR3. Germline CDR1 is WSHSY and CDR2 is SAAADI. V was clipped by 6 bases and J by 2 bases, with 14 bases between them. The CDR3 DNA is TGCGCCAGCAGGTGGGGGGGCAGTCCCTACAATGAGCAGTTCTTC. This sequence encodes CASRWGGSPYNEQFF.

This chain links TRBV19 with TRBJ2-3, with D perhaps matching TRBD2 (6 bases). The V gene lost 9 bases and the J gene lost 2 bases, with 18 bases spanning the gap. The length of the CDR3 is 15 residues. Germline CDR1 LNHDA, CDR2 SQIVND (reference sequence). The CDR3 sequence: CASAPAGIYTDTQYF. CDR3 DNA: TGTGCCAGCGCCCCGGCGGGGATTTACACAGATACGCAGTATTTT.

This clone was seen once. V is TRBV12-5 and J is TRBJ1-5, with D possibly matching TRBD1 (6 bases). With 4 bases removed from V and 11 bases from J, the gap between germline ends came to 12 bases. The CDR3 spans 12 residues. The germline V gene has CDR1 LGHNT and CDR2 FRNRAP. CDR3 protein: CASGSDSGTQHF. The CDR3 DNA follows: TGTGCTAGTGGTTCGGACAGCGGGACCCAGCATTTT.

The J gene is TRBJ1-1, the V gene TRBV7-9; D uncertain. Trimming left V 2 bases short and J 5 bases short, with 9 bases between. This CDR3 has 13 residues. Per the germline V gene, CDR1 is SEHNR and CDR2 is FQNEAQ (reference sequence). CDR3 bases: TGTGCCAGCAGCTTATGGGCACAGACTGAAGCTTTCTTT. Translated, it gives CASSLWAQTEAFF.